Below, 9 T cell receptor beta chains from the same sample are listed, as sequenced in a study of shared clonotypes between healthy human individuals. CD45RO-negative, CCR7-positively selected cells formed the naive CD8 fraction, excluding terminally differentiated effector memory CD45RA+ cells. This table comes from immunoSEQ multiplex PCR, and its TCRdb copy is limited to in-frame clones, with some not included. Of about 2 million clones listed, about 95% were seen once; the top ten hold roughly 1%. Material: naive CD8+ T cells sorted from blood. The receptors originated from a man aged 18-30 years in good health.

This chain uses TRBV5-4 with TRBJ2-2, with TRBD2 matching 11 bases. The CDR3 contains 18 residues. In germline, CDR1 is SGHNT, CDR2 YYREEE (reference sequence). V gave up 1 base and J gave up 5 bases; unmatched junction bases: 10. Written as DNA, the CDR3 is TGTGCCAGCAGCTTGTTGGTAGCGGGAGGGCCGATGACCGGGGAGCTGTTTTTT. Translating it yields CASSLLVAGGPMTGELFF. Complete variable domain (other parts from reference TRBV5-4 and TRBJ2-2): ETGVTQSPTHLIKTRGQQVTLRCSSQSGHNTVSWYQQALGQGPQFIFQYYREEENGRGNFPPRFSGLQFPNYSSELNVNALELDDSALYLCASSLLVAGGPMTGELFFGEGSRLTVL.

The rearrangement joins TRBV27 to TRBJ2-7; 10 nucleotides agree with TRBD1. J gave up 1 base and V 0 bases, and 6 bases lay outside the gene matches. The CDR3 contains 17 residues. CDR1 is MNHEY, CDR2 SMNVEV, per germline (reference sequence). The CDR3 coding sequence is TGTGCCAGCAGTTTATCCCTCGGGGACAGGGGATCCTACGAGCAGTACTTC. Amino acid sequence: CASSLSLGDRGSYEQYF.

The chain employs TRBV30 and TRBJ2-1, with D possibly being TRBD2 (5 bases). This CDR3 contains 14 residues. Germline lookup yields CDR1 GTSNPN and CDR2 SVGIG (reference sequence). V dropped 8 bases and J dropped 6 bases, with 20 bases sitting between them. CDR3 DNA: TGTGCCGGTACCCGGGAACTCCGCCCCAATGAGCAGTTCTTC. The encoded protein is CAGTRELRPNEQFF.

The chain carries TRBV28 and TRBJ2-2, with 9 bases fitting TRBD1. V lost 4 bases and J lost 3; bases outside the gene matches: 0. Germline CDR1 MDHEN, CDR2 SYDVKM. CDR3 length: 14 amino acids. The CDR3 sequence: CASSWDRDTGELFF. The CDR3, as DNA: TGTGCCAGCAGTTGGGACAGGGACACCGGGGAGCTGTTTTTT.

The chain couples TRBV7-3 to TRBJ2-3; the match to TRBD2 covers 7 bases. This CDR3 contains 18 residues. V was clipped by 0 bases and J by 0 bases; unmatched bases: 9. Germline CDR1 reads SGHTA; CDR2 reads FQGTGA. The CDR3, as DNA: TGTGCCAGCAGCTTAACCCCCCCTCTAGCGGCCAGCACAGATACGCAGTATTTT. Encoded protein: CASSLTPPLAASTDTQYF.

The genes are TRBV27 and TRBJ1-1, with D tentatively TRBD1 (5 bases). This CDR3 is built from 11 residues. V lost 10 bases to trimming and J lost 9 bases, with 15 bases between them. Germline loops: CDR1 MNHEY, CDR2 SMNVEV (reference sequence). The CDR3 DNA reads TGTGCCACCTCGGGGGGAACCCAAGCTTTCTTT. This sequence encodes CATSGGTQAFF.

The rearrangement uses TRBV6-5 and TRBJ2-3; tentatively, D is TRBD2 (6 bases). This CDR3 is built from 15 residues. Germline V lookup: CDR1 MNHEY, CDR2 SVGAGI. The V gene lost 2 bases and the J gene lost 3 bases, with 12 bases spanning the gap. In DNA, the CDR3 is TGTGCCAGCAGTTACCAAGCGGAGGGGACAGATACGCAGTATTTT. Translating it yields CASSYQAEGTDTQYF.

The chain has TRBV7-9 and TRBJ2-7; the D gene is possibly TRBD1 (5 bases). The V and J ends lost 5 bases and 6 bases respectively, with 8 bases between them. The germline V gene encodes CDR1 SEHNR and CDR2 FQNEAQ (reference sequence). This CDR3 is built from 11 residues. The CDR3 DNA follows: TGTGCCAGCAGCGCCGACAGCGAGCAGTACTTC. This translates into CASSADSEQYF.

Concerning this clone: Other DNA sequences in this specimen translate into the identical CDR3. The CDR3: CAISDPGVGYEQYF. The CDR3 DNA follows: TGTGCCATCAGTGACCCGGGGGTTGGCTACGAGCAGTACTTC. The rearrangement links TRBV10-3 to TRBJ2-7, with a tentative D call TRBD2 (6 bases). This CDR3 contains 14 residues. Deletions cut 3 bases from V and 3 bases from J, with 12 bases between. Germline V gives CDR1 ENHRY, CDR2 SYGVKD.